The 11 T cell receptor beta chains given below trace back to one sample, sequenced in a study of blood T cell repertoires in COVID-19. Sequencing used immunoSEQ multiplex PCR; TCRdb keeps in-frame clones, though not all of them. This table holds tens of thousands of clones, about 91% found once. Sequences were obtained from peripheral blood. These receptors all stem from a human donor with active COVID-19. The donor label of this sample is uncertain.

The V gene is TRBV2, the J gene TRBJ1-2; no firm D call. From germline, CDR1 is SNHLY and CDR2 FYNNEI. The length of the CDR3 is 14 residues. V gave up 0 bases and J gave up 2 bases, with 7 bases separating them. The DNA of the CDR3 is TGTGCCAGCAGTGAAGCGGAGGGAAACTATGGCTACACCTTC. This sequence encodes CASSEAEGNYGYTF.

The rearrangement uses TRBV6-5 and TRBJ1-5, with a possible D match to TRBD1 (6 bases). The V gene lost 6 bases and the J gene lost 7 bases, with 13 bases spanning the gap. The V gene's germline CDR1 is MNHEY and CDR2 SVGAGI. There are 13 residues in the CDR3. CDR3 in amino acids: CASSEGVGQPQHF. The CDR3 DNA reads TGTGCCAGCAGCGAGGGGGTCGGGCAGCCCCAGCATTTT.

This clone appeared a single time. The rearrangement uses TRBV5-1 and TRBJ2-5; D might be TRBD1 (6 bases). V was clipped by 3 bases and J by 4 bases, with 13 bases between them. The CDR3 consists of 14 residues. Germline CDR1 and CDR2: SGHRS and YFSETQ. CDR3 in DNA: TGCGCCAGCAGCTCACAGGGTAGGGGAGAGACCCAGTACTTC. Translated, it gives CASSSQGRGETQYF.

This chain joins TRBV6-5 and TRBJ2-1; TRBD2 matches at 9 bases. This CDR3 is built from 15 residues. The germline gives CDR1 MNHEY, CDR2 SVGAGI. Germline trimming cut 0 bases from V and 6 bases from J; bases unmatched to any gene: 3. CDR3 loop: CASSYSLTSGNEQFF. The CDR3 DNA sequence: TGTGCCAGCAGTTACTCGTTGACTAGCGGCAATGAGCAGTTCTTC.

The rearrangement joins TRBV6-2 or TRBV6-3 to TRBJ2-7; D may be TRBD1 (6 bases). V gave up 6 bases and J gave up 6 bases, with 24 bases separating them. The CDR3 sequence is 16 residues long. CDR1 is MNHEY and CDR2 is SVGEGT in the germline V gene. CDR3 bases: TGTGCCAGCAGCTGGGGACAATCACCCGAACGGCGCGAGCAGTACTTC. It codes for CASSWGQSPERREQYF.

This rearrangement joins TRBV28 to TRBJ2-1; the match to TRBD2 covers 9 bases. V shed 10 bases, J shed 6 bases, and the junction held 13 bases outside the gene matches. The germline V gene has CDR1 MDHEN and CDR2 SYDVKM. This CDR3 spans 15 amino acids. As DNA, the CDR3 is TGTGCCACGGACGTGGGGGGCGGGAGGGTCAATGAGCAGTTCTTC. Translated, it gives CATDVGGGRVNEQFF.

The chain couples TRBV10-3 to TRBJ1-5; D is perhaps TRBD1 (6 bases). Trimming shortened V by 7 bases and J by 4 bases, and 11 bases separated the two germline ends. Germline CDR1 reads ENHRY; CDR2 reads SYGVKD. The CDR3 loop spans 13 amino acids. CDR3 DNA sequence: TGTGCCATCAAAGGGGGGGAAAATCAGCCCCAGCATTTT. Residues: CAIKGGENQPQHF.

V usage is TRBV10-2 and J usage is TRBJ2-1; D remains unclear. The V end lost 7 bases, the J end lost 6 bases, and 10 bases lay between the germline ends. CDR1 is WSHSY, CDR2 SAAADI, per germline. This CDR3 is 12 amino acids long. CDR3 residues: CASTPTGNEQFF. Here the CDR3 DNA reads TGCGCCAGCACCCCCACGGGCAATGAGCAGTTCTTC.

The chain employs TRBV5-1 and TRBJ2-7; 7 bases map to TRBD1. The V segment lost 5 bases and the J segment 7 bases; nucleotides outside the gene matches: 9. The CDR3 is made up of 13 amino acids. Germline CDR1 reads SGHRS; CDR2 reads YFSETQ. The CDR3 region is CASSREGAQEQYF. CDR3 nucleotide sequence: TGCGCCAGCAGTCGAGAGGGGGCCCAAGAGCAGTACTTC.

The J gene is TRBJ1-1, the V gene TRBV18; TRBD1 matches at 7 bases. The germline CDR1 and CDR2 sequences are KGHSH and LQKENI. V gave up 3 bases and J gave up 2 bases; unmatched junction bases: 9. The CDR3 sequence is 16 residues long. Here the CDR3 DNA reads TGTGCCAGCTCACCCCCTAACCGACAGGGAAACACTGAAGCTTTCTTT. Protein product: CASSPPNRQGNTEAFF.

J is TRBJ2-4 and V is TRBV7-8; a possible D gene is TRBD1 (7 bases). The V gene's germline CDR1 is SGHVS and CDR2 FQNEAQ. With 2 bases removed from V and 0 bases from J, the gap between germline ends came to 17 bases. This CDR3 is 18 amino acids long. The CDR3 nucleotides read TGTGCCAGCAGCTTAAGCAGGGGGGATGCGGGAGCCAAAAACATTCAGTACTTC. Its translation is CASSLSRGDAGAKNIQYF.